This T cell receptor beta chain originates from a study of blood T cells in healthy people across ages. This CDR3 is built from 13 residues. A second PCR of about 7 to 12 cycles used a sample-barcoded 5' primer and a J-beta primer mix. TCRdb re-analysed the 5' RACE reads in MiXCR, keeping a single row per CDR3 protein. The sample includes 850,000 to 1,300,000 distinct CDR3 sequences, under 45% seen only once; the top ten take approximately 17%. The sample was blood. The chain combines TRBV21-1 with TRBJ2-7. TRBV21-1 constitutes a pseudogene. The receptor comes from a woman aged 55-69 years in good health. CDR3 DNA sequence: TGTGCCAGCACAGGCCGAGAATACTACGAGCAGTACTTC. Translating it yields CASTGREYYEQYF.